The clone carrying this T cell receptor (beta chain) was counted only a few times. No antigen is known for it. Trimming removed 5 bases at V and 4 bases at J, with 11 bases between. The CDR3 is made up of 13 amino acids. CDR1 SGHTA and CDR2 FQGNSA come from the germline V gene. This sample was taken from a study of T cell repertoires in cytomegalovirus infection. In the study overall: A matching HLA type, together with CMV infection, was signaled by public TCR beta signatures.

Findings of the study overall: Carriers of CMV plus the relevant HLA were identified by cumulative public TCR beta family frequency. Ex vivo responses were dominated by HLA-C-restricted CMV-specific TCR beta clonotypes.

From the reads, TCRdb called clonotypes with MiXCR, one entry per CDR3 protein. The repertoire holds 650,000 to 850,000 distinct CDR3 sequences, about 27% seen once, with 10% to 15% in the top ten. The chain uses TRBV7-2 and TRBJ1-1, with D possibly matching TRBD1 (6 bases). The TCR was taken from a human donor in good health (CMV status not recorded). Some clones in this sample may be carry-over from other donors' samples. The specimen comprised cultured CD8+ T cells from PBMCs, sampled from culture after CMV antigen stimulation. The CDR3 loop is CASSAYRATEAFF. DNA of the CDR3: TGTGCCAGCAGCGCCTACAGGGCCACTGAAGCTTTCTTT.